This passage covers 14 T cell receptor beta chains from one sample sequenced in a study of blood T cell repertoires in COVID-19. Method: immunoSEQ multiplex PCR; TCRdb's copy keeps in-frame clones and lacks some. The sample records 40,000 to 50,000 clones, about 88% being singletons. The sequenced sample consisted of peripheral blood. These receptors were collected from a human donor in a cohort sampled during active COVID-19.

This chain joins TRBV2 and TRBJ2-5, with D uncertain. The germline gives CDR1 SNHLY, CDR2 FYNNEI. V lost 7 bases and J 5 bases, leaving 5 bases between the germline ends. This CDR3 has 10 residues. CDR3 DNA: TGTGCCAGCATGAGGGAGACCCAGTACTTC. Amino acid sequence: CASMRETQYF.

As concerns this clone: No conserved phenylalanine or tryptophan is present at the end of the CDR3, so a read error is the likely explanation. Because the CDR3's place on the DNA is in doubt, the DNA is left out and the CDR3 is given as listed by TCRdb. The chain combines TRBV24-1 with TRBJ1-1; TRBD1 reflects the table's D call only, with no check against the DNA. The germline CDR1 and CDR2 sequences are KGHDR and SFDVKD. The CDR3 is 14 amino acids long, termini counted. The chain's CDR3 is CATRKSRYCGQGVI.

The rearrangement uses TRBV5-6 and TRBJ2-1; 10 bases match TRBD2. Trimming at V came to 5 bases and at J to 9 bases, leaving 14 bases not matched to a gene. This CDR3 spans 16 amino acids. Germline values: CDR1 SGHDT, CDR2 YYEEEE. CDR3 amino acids: CASSSLAGGLITEQFF. The CDR3 DNA reads TGTGCCAGCAGTTCCTTAGCGGGAGGCCTTATTACTGAGCAGTTCTTC. Complete variable domain (other parts from reference TRBV5-6 and TRBJ2-1): DAGVTQSPTHLIKTRGQQVTLRCSPKSGHDTVSWYQQALGQGPQFIFQYYEEEERQRGNFPDRFSGHQFPNYSSELNVNALLLGDSALYLCASSSLAGGLITEQFFGPGTRLTVL.

This clone was detected a few times. The chain employs TRBV18 and TRBJ2-1, with D possibly TRBD1 on 6 matching bases. Germline assignment: CDR1 KGHSH and CDR2 LQKENI. The CDR3 is 15 amino acids. Deletions cut 2 bases from V and 6 bases from J, with 14 bases between. Written as DNA, the CDR3 is TGTGCCAGCTCACCATGGACAGAGGGGAGCAATGAGCAGTTCTTC. Translating gives CASSPWTEGSNEQFF.

V usage is TRBV11-2 and J usage is TRBJ1-6, with 7 positions matching TRBD1. Germline trimming cut 5 bases from V and 9 bases from J; bases unmatched to any gene: 13. From germline, CDR1 is SGHAT and CDR2 FQNNGV. The CDR3 is 16 residues long. The CDR3, as DNA: TGTGCCAGCAGCCTATCTCGGGACAGTCTTAGTTCACCCCTCCACTTT. It specifies CASSLSRDSLSSPLHF.

This clone was observed a few times. The V gene is TRBV4-1, the J gene TRBJ2-7; TRBD2 matches at 8 bases. Germline V lookup: CDR1 MGHRA, CDR2 YSYEKL. CDR3 length: 20 residues. Germline trimming cut 0 bases from V and 2 bases from J; bases unmatched to any gene: 18. The CDR3 DNA follows: TGCGCCAGCAGCCAAGATCAAGCCTTAAGTAGAGCGGGAGACACCTACGAGCAGTACTTC. This gives the protein CASSQDQALSRAGDTYEQYF.

This CDR3 reads CATSDFVGEQFF. DNA of the CDR3: TGTGCCACCAGTGATTTTGTCGGTGAGCAGTTCTTC. This chain connects TRBV24-1 to TRBJ2-1, with D uncertain. The CDR3 has 12 amino acids. Looked up from germline, CDR1 is KGHDR and CDR2 is SFDVKD. The V end was cut by 1 base, the J end by 9 bases, with 6 bases between.

J is TRBJ2-7 and V is TRBV18; D might be TRBD2 (6 bases). The ends were cut back, 3 bases at V and 2 bases at J, with 11 bases in the middle. The length of the CDR3 is 14 residues. CDR1 KGHSH and CDR2 LQKENI come from the germline V gene. Written as DNA, the CDR3 is TGTGCCAGCTCACCCGGGACTGCAGCCTACGAGCAGTACTTC. Translated, it gives CASSPGTAAYEQYF.

The J gene is TRBJ2-2, the V gene TRBV7-2, with 12 positions matching TRBD2. Per germline, CDR1 SGHTA and CDR2 FQGNSA. This CDR3 has 15 amino acids. J gave up 7 bases and V 4 bases, and 4 bases lay outside the gene matches. The CDR3 region is CASSSEGLAGGELFF. Written as DNA, the CDR3 is TGTGCCAGCAGCTCAGAGGGACTAGCGGGCGGGGAGCTGTTTTTT.

The chain uses TRBV3-1 (or the pseudogene TRBV3-2) and TRBJ1-2; D is unclear. The CDR3 consists of 15 residues. Germline V gene lookup returns CDR1 LGHDT and CDR2 YNNKEL (reference sequence). V lost 1 base and J 7 bases, leaving 16 bases between the germline ends. Here the CDR3 reads CASSQAGWGKGGYTF. Written as DNA, the CDR3 is TGTGCCAGCAGCCAAGCGGGATGGGGTAAGGGTGGCTACACCTTC.

The chain uses TRBV7-8 and TRBJ2-1; 13 nucleotides align to TRBD2. The germline V gene has CDR1 SGHVS and CDR2 FQNEAQ. The CDR3 has 16 residues. V lost 5 bases, J lost 8 bases, and 9 bases stayed unmatched. CDR3 DNA sequence: TGTGCCAGCAGCCCGGGGGGACTAGCGGGAATCCATGAGCAGTTCTTC. The encoded protein is CASSPGGLAGIHEQFF.

V gene TRBV5-1 combines with J gene TRBJ2-4; TRBD2 aligns across 11 bases. Trimming at V came to 0 bases and at J to 0 bases, leaving 14 bases not matched to a gene. Germline CDR1 and CDR2: SGHRS and YFSETQ. The CDR3 contains 21 residues. This chain's CDR3 is CASSLGGTGTSGTLAKNIQYF. The CDR3 DNA reads TGCGCCAGCAGCTTGGGGGGGACCGGGACTAGCGGAACCTTAGCCAAAAACATTCAGTACTTC.

The CDR3 coding sequence is TGTGCCAGCTCACCAAGCCTAGGATCTGAGACCCAGTACTTC. This codes for CASSPSLGSETQYF. The gene calls are TRBV18 and TRBJ2-5; D remains unclear. Germline CDR1 is KGHSH and CDR2 is LQKENI. V was trimmed by 2 bases and J by 5 bases, leaving 12 bases between them. The CDR3 covers 14 residues.

The chain uses TRBV30 and TRBJ2-7; possibly TRBD2 for D (6 bases). The germline CDR1 and CDR2 sequences are GTSNPN and SVGIG (reference sequence). Trimming took 0 bases from V and 0 from J, leaving 15 bases between them. The CDR3 length is 16 residues. In DNA form, the CDR3 reads TGTGCCTGGAGTGTAGACCCAGCGGAGGGCTCCTACGAGCAGTACTTC. It translates to CAWSVDPAEGSYEQYF.